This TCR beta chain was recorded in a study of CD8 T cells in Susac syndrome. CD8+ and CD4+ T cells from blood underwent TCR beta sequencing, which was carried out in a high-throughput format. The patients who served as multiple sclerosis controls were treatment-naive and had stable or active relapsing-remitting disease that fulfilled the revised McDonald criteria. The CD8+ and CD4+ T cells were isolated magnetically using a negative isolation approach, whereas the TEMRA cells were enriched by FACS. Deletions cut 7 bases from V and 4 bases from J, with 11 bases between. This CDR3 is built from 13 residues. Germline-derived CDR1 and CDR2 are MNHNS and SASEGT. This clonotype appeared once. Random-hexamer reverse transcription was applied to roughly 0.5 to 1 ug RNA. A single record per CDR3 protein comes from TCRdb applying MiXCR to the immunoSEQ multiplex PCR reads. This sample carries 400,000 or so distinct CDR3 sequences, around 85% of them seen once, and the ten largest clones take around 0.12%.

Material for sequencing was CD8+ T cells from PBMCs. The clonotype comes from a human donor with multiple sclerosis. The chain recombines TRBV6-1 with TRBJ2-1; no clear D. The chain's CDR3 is CASKVSPYNEQFF. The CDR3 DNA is TGTGCCAGCAAGGTCTCCCCTTACAATGAGCAGTTCTTC.